The TCR beta chain described here comes from a study of T cell responses to AZD1222 COVID-19 vaccine (dated by TCRdb to the early 2020s). Context from the whole study: AZD1222 recipients with second doses at about 4 weeks or about 12 weeks were pooled, because spike-specific TCR depth and breadth did not differ between schedules. A total of about 230 trial participants underwent TCR sequencing, of whom about 200 received two doses of AZD1222 and some 26 received two doses of the MenACWY control vaccine. Trial participants were enrolled by age into 18-55, 56-69 and 70-plus year subgroups, with about 150, 27 and 61 TCR-sequenced participants respectively. Here is what the overall study found, with its caveats: Nearly half of unique spike-specific TCRs reportedly recognized epitopes outside regions mutated in the B.1.351 and B.1.1.7 variants. Most participants were white British and females outnumbered males, and the authors suggested that clonal diversity may have been underestimated. A significant rise in spike-specific TCR breadth and depth was observed after two AZD1222 doses relative to day 0 and relative to MenACWY recipients. No day 14 peak-response samples were available, so repertoires were characterized only after the peak T cell response. The whole spike protein was spanned by vaccine-associated CD4 TCRs, and dominant responses were seen in regions 160-218 and 743-854. Conclusions about previously exposed vaccinees are limited, since just five to seven AZD1222 recipients were seropositive for SARS-CoV-2 at baseline. In the small 56-69-year group, the increase in depth fell short of significance, most likely because of low power.

What this sample's time point label stands for: baseline before first vaccination. The vaccinee samples were drawn from two UK trials, COV001 and COV002, one of which was a single-blind randomized controlled phase 2/3 trial testing AZD1222 (ChAdOx1 nCoV-19) in healthy adults. Trial participant PBMC samples were collected at day 0 and day 28 after the second dose for TCRbeta chain sequencing. The CDR3 regions of human TCRbeta chains were analyzed by immunosequencing. In the paper's pipeline: Repertoire TCRs were matched against a reference library of SARS-CoV-2-specific TCRs generated with the MIRA antigen-specificity platform. Breadth meant the fraction of unique TCRs that were SARS-CoV-2-associated, whereas depth meant the fraction of total T cells that were SARS-CoV-2-associated. Using the MIRA data, each spike-specific TCR was mapped to the spike region that the TCR reacts to and placed in a CD4 or CD8 class. Log10-transformed breadth and depth values were compared by one-way ANOVA with Sidak's multiple comparisons tests. In TCRdb, the immuneACCESS table is reduced to in-frame sequences with V and J assigned. These tables do not hold every clone; where another copy was compared, an unresolved V gene accounts for under half, and the others remain unexplained. V and J calls plus clone size are reproduced from that table; the DNA served to infer D and trimming. This sample lists fewer than 90,000 clones; approximately 86% were detected once. Of the sample, about a quarter is held by the ten largest clones.

This clone came up once. Its antigen remains unidentified. Base qualities were left out, and no much larger clone turns up one base away. The CDR3 has 14 amino acids, counting the end cysteine and phenylalanine. The entry retains the CDR3 DNA only, 42 bases that are in frame from base 1. Per the germline V gene, SGHNT is the CDR1 and YENEEA is the CDR2. Germline trimming: 3 bases from V, 0 bases from J; junction bases outside gene matches: 2. The sequence joins TRBV11-3 to TRBJ2-7; 7 nucleotides in the junction match TRBD2. The receptor was derived from an adult in good health. This specimen was peripheral blood, taken on day 0 of AZD1222 vaccination. CDR3 loop: CASSLSGASYEQYF. At the DNA level, the sequence is TGTGCCAGCAGCTTGAGCGGGGCCTCCTACGAGCAGTACTTC.